This TCR beta chain was identified in a study of shared clonotypes between healthy human individuals. Study results and limitations: Rarefaction demonstrated incomplete sorted-subset sequencing despite large depth. As a rule, naive subsets had a larger estimated richness than memory subsets. Sharing across a few donors was seen in 4.5% to 5.5% of naive CD4 clonotypes.

The assay was immunoSEQ multiplex PCR, and TCRdb's table has in-frame clones only and misses some. Seen here are millions of clones, approximately 95% observed once, and the top ten hold about 1.1%. CDR3 size: 15 residues. The germline CDR1 and CDR2 sequences are MNHNY and SVGAGI (reference sequence). Trimming cost V 5 bases and J 8 bases, with 21 bases left between them. This clone was recorded only once. Its antigen is not identified. CD45RO negativity and positive selection for CCR7 defined naive CD8 cells, a population that excluded terminally differentiated effector memory CD45RA+ cells. The sample was naive CD8+ T cells sorted from blood. J is TRBJ2-5 and V is TRBV6-6, with unresolved D. This receptor was obtained from a man aged 18 to 29 in good health. For the CDR3, the DNA is TGTGCCAGCAGTCCCTACGGTTCCCCCTCCGGCACCCAGTACTTC. Amino acid sequence: CASSPYGSPSGTQYF.